Ten or more counts support the clone carrying this T cell receptor (beta chain). Its antigen is undetermined. Assembly of TCR beta libraries relied on iRepertoire HTBI primers together with Arm-PCR of CDR3 regions. TCRdb reprocessed the multiplex PCR reads via MiXCR and lists one record per CDR3 protein. Of around 500,000 distinct CDR3 sequences in the sample, 12% are singletons; the top ten hold almost 9%. Time point described: newly diagnosed GD, antithyroid drugs for less than 3 months. PBMC-derived RNA was used for the TCR library. With 1 base removed from V and 9 bases from J, the gap between germline ends came to 10 bases. The CDR3 extends over 13 amino acids. Germline values: CDR1 SGHNT, CDR2 YENEEA. The data were taken from a study of regulatory T cells in long-lasting Graves disease. Study results and limitations: Having few samples may have compromised the accuracy.

This sample was shared with a second study, whose subject was T cells in Graves' hyperthyroidism and ophthalmopathy. According to that study: The HTBI primer set served for first-round RT-PCR of the TCR CDR3.

The origin of this receptor is a woman aged 25-40 years with Graves disease. The starting material was peripheral blood mononuclear cells (PBMCs), obtained at new diagnosis, from a patient treated with antithyroid drugs. The chain has TRBV11-3 and TRBJ2-1; D is unresolved. As DNA, the CDR3 is TGTGCCAGCAGCTTAGTTACAGCCGGTGAGCAGTTCTTC. This gives the protein CASSLVTAGEQFF.